Sequencing of this TCR beta chain was carried out in a study of T cell changes during pregnancy in multiple sclerosis. The length of the CDR3 is 15 residues. V shed 3 bases and J shed 2 bases, with 10 bases lying between them. CDR1 and CDR2 from the germline V gene are SEHNR and FQNEAQ (reference sequence). The data were produced by immunoSEQ multiplex PCR, yet TCRdb's version contains in-frame clones alone and is incomplete. The sample includes about 34,000 clones, under 95% seen only once; the top ten take around 4.3%. A single count supports this clone. This material consisted of peripheral blood, taken in the second trimester of pregnancy. The V and J genes are TRBV7-9 and TRBJ2-2; the D gene is possibly TRBD1 (7 bases). This TCR came from a female donor in good health, enrolled as a control in a pregnancy study. DNA for the CDR3: TGTGCCAGCAGCTTCCAGGGGGGCAACACCGGGGAGCTGTTTTTT. Translated, it gives CASSFQGGNTGELFF.